One and the same sample provided the 21 T cell receptor beta chains below, sequenced in a study of T cell repertoires in cytomegalovirus infection. TCRdb reanalysed the reads using MiXCR and keeps one entry per CDR3 protein. The sample yields 150,000 to 200,000 distinct CDR3 sequences, about 21% seen once. Sequencing input: PBMCs. The receptor set was obtained from a human donor in good health (CMV status not recorded). Some clones in this sample may be carry-over from other donors' samples.

This clonotype was seen a few times. This CDR3 reads CSAKEANYGYTF. CDR3 coding DNA: TGCAGTGCTAAGGAGGCTAACTATGGCTACACCTTC. The rearrangement uses TRBV20-1 and TRBJ1-2, with unresolved D. This CDR3 region has 12 residues. Germline assignment: CDR1 DFQATT and CDR2 SNEGSKA (reference sequence). V shed 4 bases and J shed 0 bases, with 6 bases lying between them.

This sequence joins TRBV5-1 and TRBJ1-1; 9 bases match TRBD1. V gave up 0 bases and J gave up 5 bases; unmatched junction bases: 8. Germline CDR1 reads SGHRS; CDR2 reads YFSETQ. This CDR3 contains 16 residues. The CDR3: CASSLGGQGRWTEAFF. The CDR3 nucleotides read TGCGCCAGCAGCTTGGGGGGACAGGGTCGATGGACTGAAGCTTTCTTT.

In this sample, this clonotype turned up a few times. The chain joins TRBV5-1 to TRBJ1-1; TRBD1 is a possible D gene (5 bases). Trimming removed 1 base from V and 1 base from J, with 8 bases in between. The CDR3 length is 14 residues. CDR1 is SGHRS and CDR2 is YFSETQ in the germline V gene. The DNA for the CDR3 is TGCGCCAGCAGCTTGCCAGGGCCGAACACTGAAGCTTTCTTT. It codes for CASSLPGPNTEAFF.

There are many counts of this clonotype. The rearrangement links TRBV4-2 to TRBJ1-1, with 9 bases fitting TRBD1. This CDR3 is 15 amino acids long. The junction had 7 bases not matched to a gene; V was cut back by 5 bases and J by 3 bases. Germline V gene lookup returns CDR1 LGHNA and CDR2 YNFKEQ. The CDR3 loop is CASSAYRGRDTEAFF. The DNA for the CDR3 is TGTGCCAGCAGCGCCTACAGGGGGCGGGACACTGAAGCTTTCTTT.

This clonotype was counted a few times. The genes are TRBV27 and TRBJ2-3; a weak D match, TRBD1 (5 bases). Germline loops: CDR1 MNHEY, CDR2 SMNVEV (reference sequence). V shed 4 bases and J shed 7 bases, with 15 bases lying between them. The CDR3 spans 14 residues. CDR3 sequence (DNA): TGTGCCAGCAGTTCCACATGGGGCCGGTATACGCAGTATTTT. It yields the protein CASSSTWGRYTQYF.

The V call is TRBV29-1, the J call TRBJ2-6; maybe TRBD2 (6 bases). V dropped 4 bases and J dropped 4 bases, with 14 bases sitting between them. From germline, CDR1 is SQVTM and CDR2 ANQGSEA. The CDR3 is made up of 15 amino acids. The CDR3 region has the DNA TGCAGCGTTGGGGGACTTTCGGGAGGGGCCAACGTCCTGACTTTC. This translates into CSVGGLSGGANVLTF. Combining the CDR3 with reference TRBV29-1 and TRBJ2-6 gives the whole variable domain SAVISQKPSRDICQRGTSLTIQCQVDSQVTMMFWYRQQPGQSLTLIATANQGSEATYESGFVIDKFPISRPNLTFSTLTVSNMSPEDSSIYLCSVGGLSGGANVLTFGAGSRLTVL.

This clonotype was detected many times. J is TRBJ2-3 and V is TRBV7-2; D unresolved. Germline V gives CDR1 SGHTA, CDR2 FQGNSA. V lost 1 base, J lost 10 bases, and 9 bases lay in between. The CDR3 contains 12 residues. The CDR3 here is CASSLGTRAQYF. CDR3 in DNA: TGTGCCAGCAGCTTAGGGACGCGCGCGCAGTATTTT.

The chain combines TRBV6-6 with TRBJ2-5, with 12 bases identical to TRBD2. Germline CDR1 is MNHNY and CDR2 is SVGAGI (reference sequence). This CDR3 comprises 15 residues. J lost 4 bases, V lost 2 bases, and 2 bases had no gene match. Here the CDR3 DNA reads TGTGCCAGCAGTTACAAGGGACTAGCGGGAGAGACCCAGTACTTC. Translated: CASSYKGLAGETQYF.

This clonotype has ten or more counts. This sequence joins TRBV7-9 and TRBJ2-5, with 7 bases fitting TRBD1. Germline CDR1 is SEHNR and CDR2 is FQNEAQ (reference sequence). This CDR3 region has 17 residues. The ends lost 5 bases at V and 5 bases at J; junction bases unmatched: 17. CDR3 residues: CASSPDYGRGKAETQYF. DNA of the CDR3: TGTGCCAGCAGCCCGGATTACGGCAGGGGGAAGGCGGAGACCCAGTACTTC.

This clonotype occurred a few times. The J gene is TRBJ2-7, the V gene TRBV28, with 7 nucleotides matching TRBD2. This CDR3 spans 16 amino acids. Losses at the gene ends were 4 bases for V and 5 bases for J; bases not matched to a gene: 14. Germline-derived CDR1 and CDR2 are MDHEN and SYDVKM. The CDR3 nucleotides read TGTGCCAGCAGTTCTTACGGGGCGGGAGCATGGAACGAGCAGTACTTC. It translates to CASSSYGAGAWNEQYF.

This rearrangement joins TRBV15 to TRBJ2-1; 9 nucleotides align to TRBD2. The CDR3 length is 16 residues. Germline assignment: CDR1 LNHNV and CDR2 YYDKDF (reference sequence). The V segment lost 1 base and the J segment 4 bases; nucleotides outside the gene matches: 5. In DNA, the CDR3 is TGTGCCACCAGCAGAGGAAAGGCGGGGGGGTACAATGAGCAGTTCTTC. This encodes CATSRGKAGGYNEQFF.

Ten or more counts support this clonotype. J is TRBJ1-3 and V is TRBV7-2; possible D gene TRBD1, 5 bases. V dropped 4 bases and J dropped 0 bases, with 10 bases sitting between them. Germline V gene data show CDR1 as SGHTA and CDR2 as FQGNSA. The CDR3 runs 15 residues. The CDR3 bases are TGTGCCAGCAGCTCGGGACTGAGCTCTGGAAACACCATATATTTT. Encoded protein: CASSSGLSSGNTIYF.

This clonotype turned up a few times. The rearrangement uses TRBV12-3 or TRBV12-4 and TRBJ1-5; 9 bases map to TRBD1. The ends lost 2 bases at V and 11 bases at J; junction bases unmatched: 10. This CDR3 contains 15 residues. As DNA, the CDR3 is TGTGCCAGCAGTTTAAGGACAGGGGCCCCCGTGACCCAGCATTTT. Translation gives CASSLRTGAPVTQHF.

Details on this clonotype: A read error is possible here, since a much larger clone lies one base away. This rearrangement joins TRBV28 to TRBJ1-1; D unclear. This CDR3 is built from 14 residues. From germline, CDR1 is MDHEN and CDR2 SYDVKM. The CDR3 coding sequence is TGTGCCAGCAATCGTCGAGGGAAGAACATTGAAGCTTTCTTT. This encodes CASNRRGKNIEAFF.

This clonotype was seen ten or more times. This sequence joins TRBV7-6 and TRBJ1-1; D unclear. Germline V gene sequence: CDR1 SGHVS, CDR2 FNYEAQ. This CDR3 has 14 amino acids. Trimming pared 2 bases from V and 0 bases from J, leaving 7 bases between. The CDR3 reads CASSLRPLNTEAFF. CDR3 DNA sequence: TGTGCCAGCAGCTTAAGACCGTTGAACACTGAAGCTTTCTTT.

Notes on this clonotype: It may be a read error: a sequence one base away is much more abundant. CDR3 DNA: TGTGCCAGCAGTTTTTTTATGGACGGCCACTCTGGAAACACCATATATTTT. Translation gives CASSFFMDGHSGNTIYF. The V call is TRBV12-3 or TRBV12-4, the J call TRBJ1-3, with D unresolved. Trimming removed 3 bases at V and 0 bases at J, with 15 bases between. The CDR3 contains 17 residues.

V usage is TRBV6-6 and J usage is TRBJ1-5; D gene ambiguous. Per the germline V gene, CDR1 is MNHNY and CDR2 is SVGAGI (reference sequence). Trimming pared 8 bases from V and 3 bases from J, leaving 11 bases between. The CDR3 is made up of 13 amino acids. CDR3 bases: TGTGCCAGCGGAGTCGCGCCCAATCAGCCCCAGCATTTT. Translating it yields CASGVAPNQPQHF.

There are many counts of this clonotype. J is TRBJ2-1 and V is TRBV11-2; the D gene is possibly TRBD2 (6 bases). Germline V gene lookup returns CDR1 SGHAT and CDR2 FQNNGV. V lost 5 bases and J lost 8, with 19 bases in between. CDR3 length: 15 residues. CDR3 in DNA: TGTGCCAGCAGCGTACCGGGACTTCGGGCCGATGAGCAGTTCTTC. Its translation: CASSVPGLRADEQFF.

CDR3 nucleotide sequence: TGCGCCAGCAGCTTCGGTACGGGGTCAGGCGGCTACACCTTC. Translating gives CASSFGTGSGGYTF. The chain carries TRBV5-1 and TRBJ1-2; no definite D call. CDR1 and CDR2 (germline): SGHRS, YFSETQ. The CDR3 totals 14 residues. The V end was cut by 2 bases, the J end by 8 bases, with 16 bases between.

V and J are TRBV6-1 and TRBJ1-5; D is unclear. The CDR3 runs 14 residues. Germline CDR1 MNHNS, CDR2 SASEGT. Trimming left V 1 base short and J 6 bases short, with 10 bases between. CDR3 sequence reads: CASSEGFEGQPQHF. As DNA, the CDR3 is TGTGCCAGCAGTGAAGGTTTCGAAGGTCAGCCCCAGCATTTT.

The table lists this clonotype with a few counts. The V and J genes are TRBV5-1 and TRBJ2-1, with D tentatively TRBD2 (5 bases). CDR3 length: 16 residues. Germline CDR1 is SGHRS and CDR2 is YFSETQ. V lost 2 bases, J lost 0 bases, and 12 bases lay in between. This CDR3 reads CASSFAIAFSYNEQFF. The CDR3 DNA reads as TGCGCCAGCAGCTTCGCAATAGCGTTCTCCTACAATGAGCAGTTCTTC.